This TCR beta chain was captured by sequencing in a study of blood T cells in healthy people across ages. The overall study: The capture of about one barcoded beta molecule per two T cells was achieved by template switching.

Then a second PCR, running roughly 7 to 11 cycles, was carried out with a sample-barcoded 5' primer and a J-beta primer mix. TCRdb fed the 5' RACE reads into MiXCR, producing one record per CDR3 protein. Of more than 650,000 distinct CDR3 sequences listed, roughly 50% are singletons. Per the germline V gene, CDR1 is MNHNY and CDR2 is SVGAGI (reference sequence). V gave up 0 bases and J gave up 0 bases, with 6 bases separating them. The CDR3 length is 14 residues. Study-wide points: It was the long-lived donors that had more naive CD4+ cells and higher diversity than aged donors.

Notes on this clonotype: Antigen: not known.

The source material was blood. The J gene is TRBJ2-7, the V gene TRBV6-6; D is undetermined. This TCR came from a man at least 80 years old in good health. The CDR3 DNA follows: TGTGCCAGCAGTTACTCTGCAACCTCCTACGAGCAGTACTTC. It specifies CASSYSATSYEQYF.